One T cell receptor (beta chain) is described in this entry. The data derive from a study of blood T cells in healthy people across ages. V was pared by 4 bases and J by 2 bases, with 4 bases of the junction left unmatched. The CDR3 sequence is 15 residues long. Germline loops: CDR1 SEHNR, CDR2 FQNEAQ (reference sequence). A second about 6 to 12 cycle PCR used barcoded and J-beta primers. TCRdb ran MiXCR on the 5' RACE reads and lists one entry per CDR3 protein. The sample yields about 1.4 million distinct CDR3 sequences, approximately 60% seen once. The chain links TRBV7-9 to TRBJ1-2, with 10 bases that match TRBD1. Sequencing was performed on blood. This TCR was sampled from a young man in good health. CDR3 loop: CASSSGDRGNYGYTF. CDR3 coding DNA: TGTGCCAGCAGCTCCGGGGACAGGGGAAACTATGGCTACACCTTC.